The 25 T cell receptor beta chains reported below all come from one sample, sequenced in a study of blood T cells in healthy people across ages. Primers used in a second PCR of roughly 6 to 11 cycles were a sample-barcoded 5' primer and a J-beta primer mix. TCRdb independently ran MiXCR on the 5' RACE reads; one entry per CDR3 protein. The table shows 1.4 million to 1.5 million distinct CDR3 sequences, with around 39% occurring only once. Sequences were obtained from blood. These receptors originate from a young woman in good health.

The V call is TRBV15, the J call TRBJ2-1; D is possibly TRBD2 (5 bases). The CDR3 sequence is 16 residues long. Per germline, CDR1 LNHNV and CDR2 YYDKDF (reference sequence). Trimming left V 5 bases short and J 3 bases short, with 17 bases between. CDR3 amino acids: CATSPEGVSVYNEQFF. For the CDR3, the DNA is TGTGCCACCAGCCCTGAGGGTGTTTCGGTCTACAATGAGCAGTTCTTC.

The chain recombines TRBV12-3 or TRBV12-4 with TRBJ2-7; D may match TRBD1 or TRBD2 (5 bases each). The CDR3 extends over 14 amino acids. V lost 6 bases and J 7 bases, leaving 19 bases between the germline ends. The DNA of the CDR3 is TGTGCCAGCAGCCCGACAGTACCCTCGGGAGAGCAGTACTTC. This translates into CASSPTVPSGEQYF.

In its sample, this clonotype was seen a few times. This chain connects TRBV6-6 to TRBJ1-4; possible D gene TRBD1, 5 bases. V was clipped by 2 bases and J by 8 bases, with 18 bases between them. Germline CDR1 and CDR2: MNHNY and SVGAGI (reference sequence). The CDR3 length is 16 residues. The CDR3 reads CASSYRAGSGREKLFF. In DNA form, the CDR3 reads TGTGCCAGCAGTTACCGTGCAGGGTCGGGCCGAGAAAAACTGTTTTTT.

This sequence joins TRBV12-3 or TRBV12-4 and TRBJ1-2, with 9 bases identical to TRBD1. This CDR3 spans 14 amino acids. With V trimmed by 4 bases and J by 4 bases, 4 bases remained unmatched. The CDR3 sequence: CASSSADRGYGYTF. The CDR3 coding sequence is TGTGCCAGCAGTTCCGCGGACAGGGGCTATGGCTACACCTTC.

This clonotype was counted only a few times. The V and J genes are TRBV6-5 and TRBJ2-7; the D is unclear. This CDR3 is built from 13 residues. Trimming took off 2 bases at V and 5 bases at J, with 10 bases between the two ends. Germline CDR1 is MNHEY and CDR2 is SVGAGI. CDR3 sequence (DNA): TGTGCCAGCAGTTACCGGATGGGTGACGAGCAGTACTTC. It is translated as CASSYRMGDEQYF.

About this clonotype: One end of the junction does not line up with germline, which may come from a read error. The V gene is TRBV25-1, the J gene TRBJ2-3, with 9 bases aligning to TRBD2. Germline-derived CDR1 and CDR2 are MGHDK and SYGVNS. The CDR3 totals 15 residues. CDR3 DNA sequence: TGTGCCAGCAGTGACGTAGCGGGGGCTACAGACACGCAGTATTTT. Its protein is CASSDVAGATDTQYF.

J is TRBJ1-2 and V is TRBV4-1, with a possible D match to TRBD1 (5 bases). Trimming cost V 0 bases and J 3 bases, with 14 bases left between them. The CDR3 is made up of 16 amino acids. CDR1 and CDR2 from the germline V gene are MGHRA and YSYEKL. CDR3: CASSQDLQETYYGYTF. In DNA form, the CDR3 reads TGCGCCAGCAGCCAAGATTTACAGGAGACCTACTATGGCTACACCTTC.

The chain combines TRBV28 with TRBJ2-2, with 8 bases aligning to TRBD1. The CDR3 totals 16 residues. Germline V gene sequence: CDR1 MDHEN, CDR2 SYDVKM. Trimming removed 4 bases from V and 5 bases from J; junction bases left unmatched: 9. The CDR3 sequence is CASSSADRVLTGELFF. The CDR3 nucleotides read TGTGCCAGCAGTTCAGCGGACAGGGTCCTAACCGGGGAGCTGTTTTTT.

This clonotype has a single count. The chain is built from TRBV6-1 and TRBJ1-2; a weak D match, TRBD1 (6 bases). Per the germline V gene, CDR1 is MNHNS and CDR2 is SASEGT. V lost 6 bases, J lost 10 bases, and 18 bases lay in between. The CDR3 consists of 13 residues. The DNA for the CDR3 is TGTGCCAGCAGCGCCCTTCTAGGACAGTACTACACCTTC. Residues: CASSALLGQYYTF.

This clonotype has just a few counts. The V call is TRBV9, the J call TRBJ2-3; TRBD2 matches 12 bases. The CDR3 contains 15 residues. CDR1 SGDLS and CDR2 YYNGEE come from the germline V gene. J was trimmed by 5 bases and V by 3 bases; bases with no gene match: 4. CDR3 loop: CASSASGGAVDTQYF. The DNA for the CDR3 is TGTGCCAGCAGCGCTAGCGGGGGGGCAGTAGATACGCAGTATTTT.

V usage is TRBV6-4 and J usage is TRBJ1-2, with D hard to call. Trimming took 3 bases from V and 8 from J, leaving 10 bases between them. The germline V gene encodes CDR1 MRHNA and CDR2 SNTAGT. There are 12 residues in the CDR3. The CDR3 protein is CASSDSARGYTF. In DNA form, the CDR3 reads TGTGCCAGCAGTGATTCAGCGCGGGGCTACACCTTC.

This rearrangement joins TRBV13 to TRBJ2-4; D uncertain. This CDR3 spans 9 amino acids. The V end was cut by 5 bases, the J end by 13 bases, with 6 bases between. Germline V gene lookup returns CDR1 PRHDT and CDR2 FYEKMQ (reference sequence). The CDR3 loop reads CASSREQYF. CDR3 sequence (DNA): TGTGCCAGCAGCCGAGAGCAGTACTTC. The whole variable domain, filled in from reference TRBV13 and TRBJ2-4, reads AAGVIQSPRHLIKEKRETATLKCYPIPRHDTVYWYQQGPGQDPQFLISFYEKMQSDKGSIPDRFSAQQFSDYHSELNMSSLELGDSALYFCASSREQYFGAGTRLSVL.

The gene calls are TRBV6-5 and TRBJ1-2, with D unresolved. Germline assignment: CDR1 MNHEY and CDR2 SVGAGI. CDR3 size: 13 residues. V was pared by 0 bases and J by 7 bases, with 9 bases between. The CDR3 reads CASSYSGTFGYTF. In DNA, the CDR3 is TGTGCCAGCAGTTACTCGGGAACGTTTGGCTACACCTTC.

This clonotype has more than one count but fewer than ten. The rearrangement joins TRBV6-5 to TRBJ1-2; no clear D gene. This CDR3 region has 13 residues. With 7 bases removed from V and 5 bases from J, the gap between germline ends came to 14 bases. In germline, CDR1 is MNHEY, CDR2 SVGAGI. CDR3 loop: CASTPGGFYGYTF. The CDR3 bases are TGTGCCAGCACCCCCGGCGGTTTTTATGGCTACACCTTC.

The genes are TRBV6-2 or TRBV6-3 and TRBJ2-1; 10 bases agree with TRBD2. V lost 2 bases to trimming and J lost 2 bases; unmatched junction nucleotides: 6. The CDR3 is 17 amino acids. The V gene's germline CDR1 is MNHEY and CDR2 SVGEGT. CDR3 amino acids: CASSYTLAGVTYNEQFF. The CDR3 coding sequence is TGTGCCAGCAGTTACACGCTAGCGGGGGTCACCTACAATGAGCAGTTCTTC.

The J gene is TRBJ2-1, the V gene TRBV4-1; D call uncertain. The tail of the sequence fits TRBJ2-7 better, so the J call may be wrong. This CDR3 region has 14 residues. Germline V lookup: CDR1 MGHRA, CDR2 YSYEKL. CDR3 bases: TGCGCCAGCAGCCAAGCTGGAATAGACGGCGAGCAGTACTTC. Amino acid sequence: CASSQAGIDGEQYF.

The J gene is TRBJ2-3, the V gene TRBV5-1; TRBD1 is a possible D gene (6 bases). The CDR3 loop spans 17 amino acids. The ends were cut back, 4 bases at V and 0 bases at J, with 18 bases in the middle. CDR1 is SGHRS, CDR2 YFSETQ, per germline. CDR3 DNA: TGCGCCAGCAGCAAGTCCGGGACATACATTAGCACAGATACGCAGTATTTT. The encoded protein is CASSKSGTYISTDTQYF.

This clonotype turned up a few times. The CDR3 is CASSGGTTNYGYTF. The CDR3 DNA reads as TGTGCCAGCAGTGGGGGGACAACTAACTATGGCTACACCTTC. The chain has TRBV9 and TRBJ1-2; weak D call: TRBD1 (6 bases). CDR1 is SGDLS, CDR2 YYNGEE, per germline. Between the trimmed V and J ends, which lost 5 bases and 0 bases, there was a span of 11 bases. The CDR3 covers 14 residues.

The rearrangement joins TRBV20-1 to TRBJ1-5; D uncertain. From germline, CDR1 is DFQATT and CDR2 SNEGSKA (reference sequence). The CDR3 totals 16 residues. V was clipped by 0 bases and J by 0 bases, with 12 bases between them. CDR3 DNA sequence: TGCAGTGCTAGAGATCCGAGGCAGGCTAGCAATCAGCCCCAGCATTTT. Protein sequence: CSARDPRQASNQPQHF.

V and J are TRBV12-3 or TRBV12-4 and TRBJ2-5; D possibly corresponds to TRBD2 (5 bases). This CDR3 is 18 amino acids long. Trimming left V 5 bases short and J 0 bases short, with 22 bases between. CDR3 in DNA: TGTGCCAGCAGTCCCTATTTACGGGGAGATGGATACCAAGAGACCCAGTACTTC. Encoded protein: CASSPYLRGDGYQETQYF.

V and J are TRBV7-9 and TRBJ2-7, with D possibly being TRBD2 (6 bases). The CDR3 extends over 13 amino acids. Per the germline V gene, CDR1 is SEHNR and CDR2 is FQNEAQ (reference sequence). Trimming took 8 bases from V and 0 from J, leaving 11 bases between them. CDR3 DNA sequence: TGTGCCAGCGGCGACGGGAGCTCCTACGAGCAGTACTTC. It is translated as CASGDGSSYEQYF. The whole variable domain, remainder taken from reference TRBV7-9 and TRBJ2-7, is DTGVSQNPRHKITKRGQNVTFRCDPISEHNRLYWYRQTLGQGPEFLTYFQNEAQLEKSRLLSDRFSAERPKGSFSTLEIQRTEQGDSAMYLCASGDGSSYEQYFGPGTRLTVT.

The rearrangement uses TRBV4-1 and TRBJ2-1, with a possible D match to TRBD1 (7 bases). The CDR3 loop spans 15 amino acids. V dropped 3 bases and J dropped 6 bases, with 15 bases sitting between them. CDR1 and CDR2 (germline): MGHRA, YSYEKL. CDR3 DNA: TGCGCCAGCAGCCAGCGGCAGGGGGGAATCAATGAGCAGTTCTTC. Translation gives CASSQRQGGINEQFF.

The chain has TRBV7-2 and TRBJ1-5, with TRBD1 identical over 7 bases. Trimming at V came to 2 bases and at J to 7 bases, leaving 5 bases not matched to a gene. The germline V gene has CDR1 SGHTA and CDR2 FQGNSA. The CDR3 has 14 residues. In nucleotides, the CDR3 is TGTGCCAGCAGCTTATACAGGGGTGGCCAGCCCCAGCATTTT. Encoded protein: CASSLYRGGQPQHF.

This clonotype occurred a few times. The J gene is TRBJ2-3, the V gene TRBV12-3 or TRBV12-4; D possibly corresponds to TRBD2 (6 bases). V lost 7 bases, J lost 5 bases, and 22 bases lay in between. The CDR3 spans 16 residues. The CDR3 bases are TGTGCCAGCACCATTGTAATTGGGGGGAGTGAAGATACGCAGTATTTT. It yields the protein CASTIVIGGSEDTQYF.

The sample holds many counts of this clonotype. The chain uses TRBV28 and TRBJ1-2; D gene uncertain. Per germline, CDR1 MDHEN and CDR2 SYDVKM. The CDR3 runs 13 residues. The V and J ends lost 5 bases and 1 base respectively, with 8 bases between them. The CDR3 region has the DNA TGTGCCAGCAGTCCGGACCTTAACTATGGCTACACCTTC. Its translation is CASSPDLNYGYTF.